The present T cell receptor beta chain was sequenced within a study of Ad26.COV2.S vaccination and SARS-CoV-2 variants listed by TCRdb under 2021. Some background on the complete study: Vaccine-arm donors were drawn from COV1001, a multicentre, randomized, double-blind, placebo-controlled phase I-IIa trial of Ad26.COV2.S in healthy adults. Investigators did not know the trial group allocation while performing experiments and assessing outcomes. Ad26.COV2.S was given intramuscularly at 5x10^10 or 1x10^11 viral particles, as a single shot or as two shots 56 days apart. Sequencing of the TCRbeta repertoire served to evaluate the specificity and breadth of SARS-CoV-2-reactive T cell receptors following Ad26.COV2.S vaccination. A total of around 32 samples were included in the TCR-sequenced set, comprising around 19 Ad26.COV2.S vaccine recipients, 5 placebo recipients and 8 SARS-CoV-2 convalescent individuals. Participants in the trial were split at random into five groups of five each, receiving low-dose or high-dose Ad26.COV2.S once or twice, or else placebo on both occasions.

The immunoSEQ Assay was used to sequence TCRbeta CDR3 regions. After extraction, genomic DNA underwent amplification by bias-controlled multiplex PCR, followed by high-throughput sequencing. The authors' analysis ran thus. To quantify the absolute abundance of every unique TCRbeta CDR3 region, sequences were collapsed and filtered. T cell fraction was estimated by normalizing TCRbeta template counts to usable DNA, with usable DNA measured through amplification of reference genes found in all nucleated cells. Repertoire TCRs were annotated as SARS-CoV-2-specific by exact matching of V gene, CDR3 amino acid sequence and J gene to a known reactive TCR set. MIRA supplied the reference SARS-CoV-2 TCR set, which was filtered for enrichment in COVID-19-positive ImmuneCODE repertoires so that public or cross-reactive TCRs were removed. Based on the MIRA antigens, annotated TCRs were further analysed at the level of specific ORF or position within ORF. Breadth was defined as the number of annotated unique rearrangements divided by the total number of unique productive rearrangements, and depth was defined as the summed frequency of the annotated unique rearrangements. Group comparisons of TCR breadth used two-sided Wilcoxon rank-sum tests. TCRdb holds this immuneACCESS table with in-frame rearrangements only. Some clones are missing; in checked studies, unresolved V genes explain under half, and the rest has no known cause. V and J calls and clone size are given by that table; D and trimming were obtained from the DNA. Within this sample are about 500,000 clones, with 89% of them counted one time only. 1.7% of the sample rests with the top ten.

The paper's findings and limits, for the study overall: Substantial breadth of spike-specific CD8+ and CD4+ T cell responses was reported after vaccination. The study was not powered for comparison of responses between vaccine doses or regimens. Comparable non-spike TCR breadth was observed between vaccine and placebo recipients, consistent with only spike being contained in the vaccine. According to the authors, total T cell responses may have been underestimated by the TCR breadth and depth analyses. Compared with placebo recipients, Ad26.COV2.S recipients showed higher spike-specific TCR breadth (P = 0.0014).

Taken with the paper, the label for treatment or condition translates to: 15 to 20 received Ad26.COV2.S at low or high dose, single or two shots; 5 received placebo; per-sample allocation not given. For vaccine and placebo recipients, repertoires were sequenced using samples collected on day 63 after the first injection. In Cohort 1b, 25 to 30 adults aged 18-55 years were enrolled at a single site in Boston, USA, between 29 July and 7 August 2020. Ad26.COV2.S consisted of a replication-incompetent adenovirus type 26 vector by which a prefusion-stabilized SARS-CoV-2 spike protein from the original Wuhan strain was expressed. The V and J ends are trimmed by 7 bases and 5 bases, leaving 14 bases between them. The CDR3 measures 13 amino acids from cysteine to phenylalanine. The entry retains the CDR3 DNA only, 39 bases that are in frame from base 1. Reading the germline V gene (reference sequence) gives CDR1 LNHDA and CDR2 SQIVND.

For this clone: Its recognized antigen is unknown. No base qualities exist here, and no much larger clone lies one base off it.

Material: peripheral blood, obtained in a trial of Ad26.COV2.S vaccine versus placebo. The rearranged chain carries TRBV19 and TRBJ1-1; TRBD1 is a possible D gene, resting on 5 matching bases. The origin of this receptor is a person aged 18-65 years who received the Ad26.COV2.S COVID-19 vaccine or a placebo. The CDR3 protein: CASKLQGRTEAFF. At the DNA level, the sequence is TGTGCCAGTAAGCTTCAGGGAAGGACTGAAGCTTTCTTT.